The TCR beta chain described here comes from a study of control samples from healthy donors and cancer patients. Clones were read by immunoSEQ multiplex PCR, and TCRdb kept only the in-frame ones, dropping some. This repertoire shows some 87,000 clones, 90% to 95% found once; its top ten account for approximately 14%. The CDR3 is 13 amino acids. Germline V gene lookup returns CDR1 SQVTM and CDR2 ANQGSEA. The V and J ends lost 6 bases and 0 bases, in that order; junction bases with no gene match: 5. Sequenced input: blood. This receptor was obtained from a man aged 25 to 40 in good health. The genes are TRBV29-1 and TRBJ2-7; 7 bases fit TRBD2. CDR3 DNA sequence: TGCAGCGTAGGGAGGGCTAACTCCTACGAGCAGTACTTC. It yields the protein CSVGRANSYEQYF.